This is a list of T cell receptor beta chains from one sample in a study of T cell changes during pregnancy in multiple sclerosis. Assay used: immunoSEQ multiplex PCR; TCRdb lists only in-frame clones, some missing. The sample includes about 93,000 clones, about 91% of them seen just once. The material was peripheral blood, obtained before pregnancy. These receptors were taken from a female donor with multiple sclerosis, enrolled in a pregnancy study. CDR3s include the opening cysteine and the closing phenylalanine or tryptophan. The order of the fields is clone size, J gene, V gene, CDR3 protein. A clone size is listed for some rows: how often the clone was seen (once, few, many), or a class if it is expanded.

clone_size: .
j_call: TRBJ2-2
v_call: TRBV25-1
cdr3_aa: CASSVGGGTGELFF

clone_size: .
j_call: TRBJ2-7
v_call: TRBV6-1
cdr3_aa: CASGKTSDREQYF

clone_size: once
j_call: TRBJ2-7
v_call: TRBV7-8
cdr3_aa: CASSLAGLAGTDFYEQYF

clone_size: .
j_call: TRBJ2-2
v_call: TRBV7-2
cdr3_aa: CASSLVGGANTGELFF

clone_size: .
j_call: TRBJ1-2
v_call: TRBV4-1
cdr3_aa: CASSRPGTGQYGYTF

clone_size: .
j_call: TRBJ1-6
v_call: TRBV4-1
cdr3_aa: CASSLGQGSYSPLHF

clone_size: .
j_call: TRBJ2-3
v_call: TRBV18
cdr3_aa: CASSPLGQFADTQYF

clone_size: .
j_call: TRBJ2-7
v_call: TRBV18
cdr3_aa: CASSPPTGETSYEQYF

clone_size: .
j_call: TRBJ1-3
v_call: TRBV2
cdr3_aa: CASSGVTSGNTIYF

clone_size: .
j_call: TRBJ2-3
v_call: TRBV10-2
cdr3_aa: CASRDLAPVAGVTDTQYF

clone_size: once
j_call: TRBJ1-2
v_call: TRBV28
cdr3_aa: CASCPLRRDRANYGYTF

clone_size: .
j_call: TRBJ2-5
v_call: TRBV29-1
cdr3_aa: CSVTSGTGAGRGETQYF

clone_size: .
j_call: TRBJ2-7
v_call: TRBV7-6
cdr3_aa: CASSLGTSGGTYEQYF

clone_size: .
j_call: TRBJ1-1
v_call: TRBV11-2
cdr3_aa: CASSFSGDREKFF

clone_size: .
j_call: TRBJ2-7
v_call: TRBV19
cdr3_aa: CASGFGLGEQYF

clone_size: .
j_call: TRBJ2-1
v_call: TRBV5-4
cdr3_aa: CASSLELAGGSYNEQFF

clone_size: .
j_call: TRBJ2-7
v_call: TRBV5-1
cdr3_aa: CASSPLGEVGPYEQYF

clone_size: .
j_call: TRBJ2-3
v_call: TRBV7-6
cdr3_aa: CASSPAAGGTSTDTQYF

clone_size: .
j_call: TRBJ2-1
v_call: TRBV6-4
cdr3_aa: CASSDSSSGVNEQFF

clone_size: .
j_call: TRBJ2-2
v_call: TRBV19
cdr3_aa: CASRYRDRGSTGELFF

clone_size: .
j_call: TRBJ2-7
v_call: TRBV15
cdr3_aa: CATSRDRVETYEQYF

clone_size: .
j_call: TRBJ2-7
v_call: TRBV7-9
cdr3_aa: CASSSPAVIYEQYF

clone_size: .
j_call: TRBJ1-1
v_call: TRBV18
cdr3_aa: CASSPQGVWNTEAFF

clone_size: .
j_call: TRBJ1-5
v_call: TRBV2
cdr3_aa: CASGTGVISNQPQHF

clone_size: .
j_call: TRBJ2-7
v_call: TRBV4-1
cdr3_aa: CASSQGLAVTYEQYF

clone_size: .
j_call: TRBJ2-7
v_call: TRBV4-2
cdr3_aa: CASSQFQGASGGSYEQYF

clone_size: .
j_call: TRBJ2-7
v_call: TRBV4-3
cdr3_aa: CASSQSPGISYEQYF

clone_size: .
j_call: TRBJ1-1
v_call: TRBV11-2
cdr3_aa: CASSSPGQASRGEAFF

clone_size: .
j_call: TRBJ2-1
v_call: TRBV7-8
cdr3_aa: CASSPEVGGGSSYNEQFF

clone_size: .
j_call: TRBJ2-2
v_call: TRBV27
cdr3_aa: CASRPEASYTGELFF

clone_size: .
j_call: TRBJ1-2
v_call: TRBV10-3
cdr3_aa: CAISKSIGDRGGYTF

clone_size: once
j_call: TRBJ1-5
v_call: TRBV28
cdr3_aa: CASSLWHRGSGPQHF

clone_size: .
j_call: TRBJ1-5
v_call: TRBV13
cdr3_aa: CASSFRTGGSNQPQHF

clone_size: .
j_call: TRBJ2-5
v_call: TRBV30
cdr3_aa: CAWSFMETQYF

clone_size: .
j_call: TRBJ1-1
v_call: TRBV30
cdr3_aa: CAWSRPTGKNTEAFF

clone_size: few
j_call: TRBJ1-4
v_call: TRBV18
cdr3_aa: CASSPTRVNYEKLFF

clone_size: once
j_call: TRBJ1-1
v_call: TRBV6-1
cdr3_aa: CASRQGGTEAFF

clone_size: .
j_call: TRBJ2-1
v_call: TRBV5-1
cdr3_aa: CASSSGLAANLNYNEQFF

clone_size: .
j_call: TRBJ2-5
v_call: TRBV25-1
cdr3_aa: CASSDFVRGGETQYF

clone_size: once
j_call: TRBJ2-5
v_call: TRBV7-3
cdr3_aa: CASSLGQGETQYF

clone_size: .
j_call: TRBJ1-3
v_call: TRBV6-5
cdr3_aa: CASSYQKPPSGNTIYF

clone_size: .
j_call: TRBJ2-2
v_call: TRBV30
cdr3_aa: CAWSRFGGGELFF

clone_size: .
j_call: TRBJ1-2
v_call: TRBV9
cdr3_aa: CASSVGRGPVTNYGYTF

clone_size: .
j_call: TRBJ2-5
v_call: TRBV6-5
cdr3_aa: CASSYASGGAGETQYF

clone_size: .
j_call: TRBJ2-5
v_call: TRBV28
cdr3_aa: CASSSTRGLETQYF

clone_size: .
j_call: TRBJ2-3
v_call: TRBV7-9
cdr3_aa: CASSLNQGIDTQYF

clone_size: .
j_call: TRBJ1-2
v_call: TRBV28
cdr3_aa: CASRGQGGYGYTF

clone_size: .
j_call: TRBJ2-5
v_call: TRBV28
cdr3_aa: CASSFLRWTSGRETQYF

clone_size: .
j_call: TRBJ2-1
v_call: TRBV18
cdr3_aa: CASSRGLNEQFF

clone_size: .
j_call: TRBJ1-3
v_call: TRBV9
cdr3_aa: CASSRQLSSGNTIYF

clone_size: .
j_call: TRBJ1-1
v_call: TRBV19
cdr3_aa: CASSSGHPTAKAFF

clone_size: .
j_call: TRBJ2-7
v_call: TRBV19
cdr3_aa: CASSTPEQGLYEQYF

clone_size: .
j_call: TRBJ2-7
v_call: TRBV7-2
cdr3_aa: CASSLVGGEGISYEQYF

clone_size: .
j_call: TRBJ1-3
v_call: TRBV11-1
cdr3_aa: CASSPDGVGNTIYF

clone_size: .
j_call: TRBJ1-2
v_call: TRBV29-1
cdr3_aa: CSVEETHSACTF

clone_size: .
j_call: TRBJ1-5
v_call: TRBV2
cdr3_aa: CASSLWDRGAQPQHF

clone_size: .
j_call: TRBJ1-3
v_call: TRBV4-1
cdr3_aa: CASSQDRGQYPGNTIYF